One and the same sample provided the 21 T cell receptor beta chains below, sequenced in a study of T cell repertoires in cytomegalovirus infection. TCRdb passed the reads through MiXCR, listing each CDR3 protein once. The sample yields a few hundred thousand distinct CDR3 sequences, about 39% seen once. No cognate antigen is known for these TCRs. Specimen: cultured PBMCs, collected from culture after CMV antigen stimulation. The source is a human donor in good health (CMV status not recorded). Some clones in this sample may be carry-over from other donors' samples.

This clonotype appeared a few times. The chain joins TRBV11-2 to TRBJ1-1; 10 nucleotides align to TRBD1. After removal of 5 bases from V and 6 bases from J, the junction contained 9 bases not matched to a gene. The CDR3 is 15 residues long. Germline V gene lookup returns CDR1 SGHAT and CDR2 FQNNGV. DNA for the CDR3: TGTGCCAGCAGCGAGGGACAGGGGCCCCTCCCTGAAGCTTTCTTT. It specifies CASSEGQGPLPEAFF.

The gene calls are TRBV20-1 and TRBJ2-7; D remains ambiguous. CDR1 DFQATT and CDR2 SNEGSKA come from the germline V gene (reference sequence). The CDR3 spans 16 residues. Trimming stripped 1 base from V and 5 bases from J, with 21 bases between. DNA for the CDR3: TGCAGTGCTAGAGGGAGCACACGGGTGGCCTGGGACGAGCAGTACTTC. It specifies CSARGSTRVAWDEQYF.

The chain uses TRBV19 and TRBJ1-1; a weak D match, TRBD1 (5 bases). The germline V and J ends were trimmed by 6 bases and 0 bases, with 26 bases remaining between them. The CDR3 covers 19 residues. Germline V gives CDR1 LNHDA, CDR2 SQIVND (reference sequence). CDR3 protein: CASSKGEMWAGGMNTEAFF. CDR3 nucleotide sequence: TGTGCCAGTAGCAAAGGGGAAATGTGGGCAGGTGGCATGAACACTGAAGCTTTCTTT.

Notes on this clonotype: The CDR3 does not close with the conserved phenylalanine or tryptophan, likely indicating a read error. The chain is built from TRBV6-1 and TRBJ1-1, with TRBD1 as a possible D gene (5 bases). V was shortened by 7 bases and J by 3 bases, with 12 bases between the two germline ends. Germline V gives CDR1 MNHNS, CDR2 SASEGT. CDR3 length equals 13 residues. In DNA form, the CDR3 reads TGTGCCAGCAAGGAGGGGACGGACACTGAAGCTTTCCTT. Protein sequence: CASKEGTDTEAFL.

This chain links TRBV7-2 with TRBJ1-5; 11 nucleotides match TRBD1. The CDR3 length is 16 residues. CDR1 is SGHTA and CDR2 is FQGNSA in the germline V gene. V was clipped by 1 base and J by 6 bases; unmatched bases: 5. The CDR3 region is CASSLETGQGGQPQHF. The CDR3 DNA sequence: TGTGCCAGCAGCTTAGAGACGGGACAGGGGGGTCAGCCCCAGCATTTT.

Only a few counts were recorded for this clonotype. The chain recombines TRBV6-5 with TRBJ2-1, with D maybe TRBD2 (6 bases). Germline CDR1 MNHEY, CDR2 SVGAGI. The CDR3 is made up of 11 amino acids. Trimming cost V 10 bases and J 12 bases, with 16 bases left between them. The DNA for the CDR3 is TGTGCCACGGGGAGAGGGGAGGTGCAGTTCTTC. Its translation: CATGRGEVQFF.

V and J are TRBV11-2 and TRBJ2-7; no reliable D call. Trimming removed 1 base at V and 0 bases at J, with 13 bases between. The germline V gene has CDR1 SGHAT and CDR2 FQNNGV. This CDR3 region has 16 residues. The CDR3, as DNA: TGTGCCAGCAGCTTAGCTTACAGCGACTTCTCCTACGAGCAGTACTTC. It yields the protein CASSLAYSDFSYEQYF.

This clonotype occurred many times. CDR3 amino acids: CASSLAAAGAYNEQFF. The DNA of the CDR3 is TGTGCCAGCAGCTTAGCTGCAGCGGGGGCCTACAATGAGCAGTTCTTC. This rearrangement joins TRBV7-2 to TRBJ2-1; 8 bases line up with TRBD2. Trimming removed 0 bases from V and 2 bases from J; junction bases left unmatched: 3. Germline lookup yields CDR1 SGHTA and CDR2 FQGNSA. This CDR3 spans 16 amino acids. Drawing the rest from reference TRBV7-2 and TRBJ2-1, the complete variable domain is GAGVSQSPSNKVTEKGKDVELRCDPISGHTALYWYRQSLGQGLEFLIYFQGNSAPDKSGLPSDRFSAERTGGSVSTLTIQRTQQEDSAVYLCASSLAAAGAYNEQFFGPGTRLTVL.

The rearrangement uses TRBV4-2 and TRBJ2-3; no clear D gene. V was cut by 0 bases and J by 3 bases, with 7 bases left in between. There are 14 residues in the CDR3. CDR1 LGHNA and CDR2 YNFKEQ come from the germline V gene. CDR3 amino acids: CASSQDPLTDTQYF. The CDR3 region has the DNA TGTGCCAGCAGCCAAGACCCCCTAACAGATACGCAGTATTTT.

This chain joins TRBV24-1 and TRBJ2-3; D possibly corresponds to TRBD1 (6 bases). V lost 10 bases and J 2 bases, leaving 15 bases between the germline ends. Germline CDR1 KGHDR, CDR2 SFDVKD. This CDR3 region has 14 residues. CDR3 sequence reads: CATIRGQYTDTQYF. The CDR3 DNA reads TGTGCCACTATTCGAGGACAGTACACAGATACGCAGTATTTT.

The rearrangement joins TRBV6-2 or TRBV6-3 to TRBJ1-4, with D hard to call. The germline V and J ends were trimmed by 2 bases and 8 bases, with 9 bases remaining between them. The germline V gene encodes CDR1 MNHEY and CDR2 SVGEGT. The CDR3 runs 13 residues. The chain's CDR3 is CASSYPGDEKLFF. CDR3 coding DNA: TGTGCCAGCAGTTACCCGGGCGACGAAAAACTGTTTTTT.

This clonotype was counted a few times. The rearrangement links TRBV7-2 to TRBJ1-3; D not certain. Germline lookup yields CDR1 SGHTA and CDR2 FQGNSA. V was clipped by 1 base and J by 0 bases, with 13 bases between them. This CDR3 is built from 17 residues. CDR3 loop: CASSLGGAGYSGNTIYF. CDR3 DNA sequence: TGTGCCAGCAGCTTAGGGGGAGCAGGCTACTCTGGAAACACCATATATTTT.

The chain links TRBV7-2 to TRBJ1-5; D unresolved. The CDR3 contains 14 residues. Germline CDR1 and CDR2: SGHTA and FQGNSA. V was shortened by 5 bases and J by 7 bases, with 15 bases between the two germline ends. For the CDR3, the DNA is TGTGCCAGCAGCCCATACAGTCGCTCCCAGCCCCAGCATTTT. Its protein is CASSPYSRSQPQHF.

The chain carries TRBV15 and TRBJ1-1, with D perhaps matching TRBD1 (6 bases). The CDR3 totals 15 residues. V lost 7 bases to trimming and J lost 1 base, with 16 bases between them. Germline V gene sequence: CDR1 LNHNV, CDR2 YYDKDF (reference sequence). CDR3 loop: CATTKPQGSNTEAFF. The CDR3 DNA reads TGTGCCACCACCAAGCCACAGGGTTCGAACACTGAAGCTTTCTTT.

The chain has TRBV12-3 or TRBV12-4 and TRBJ2-2; 12 nucleotides agree with TRBD2. The V and J ends lost 6 bases and 5 bases, in that order; junction bases with no gene match: 1. This CDR3 is built from 14 residues. The CDR3, as DNA: TGTGCCAGCAGGACTAGCGGGAGAACCGGGGAGCTGTTTTTT. This encodes CASRTSGRTGELFF.

The chain links TRBV6-5 to TRBJ1-2, with a possible D match to TRBD1 (5 bases). The CDR3 totals 14 residues. The germline V and J ends were trimmed by 6 bases and 4 bases, with 15 bases remaining between them. Germline V gives CDR1 MNHEY, CDR2 SVGAGI. CDR3 in amino acids: CASSLRGMGYGYTF. The DNA of the CDR3 is TGTGCCAGCAGCCTACGGGGGATGGGCTATGGCTACACCTTC.

The V gene is TRBV27, the J gene TRBJ2-1; perhaps TRBD1 as D (5 bases). The germline V gene encodes CDR1 MNHEY and CDR2 SMNVEV (reference sequence). This CDR3 comprises 18 residues. The V and J ends lost 3 bases and 6 bases respectively, with 24 bases between them. In nucleotides, the CDR3 is TGTGCCAGCAGTTTCTCCCATCCCGCCAGGGTTGGATTCAATGAGCAGTTCTTC. It encodes CASSFSHPARVGFNEQFF.

This clonotype was found a few times. V gene TRBV7-2 combines with J gene TRBJ1-1; weak D call: TRBD1 (6 bases). Germline CDR1 and CDR2: SGHTA and FQGNSA. The CDR3 covers 13 residues. Deletions cut 6 bases from V and 3 bases from J, with 11 bases between. The CDR3: CASRYTGYTEAFF. In DNA form, the CDR3 reads TGTGCCAGCAGATATACAGGGTACACTGAAGCTTTCTTT.

The chain employs TRBV20-1 and TRBJ2-6; the D is unclear. Deletions cut 6 bases from V and 2 bases from J, with 5 bases between. The CDR3 totals 12 residues. Per germline, CDR1 DFQATT and CDR2 SNEGSKA (reference sequence). As DNA, the CDR3 is TGCAGTGCCCGGGCTGGGGCCAACGTCCTGACTTTC. It translates to CSARAGANVLTF.

This clonotype showed up just a few times. The rearrangement uses TRBV12-3 or TRBV12-4 and TRBJ2-7, with a possible D match to TRBD1 (6 bases). This CDR3 spans 14 amino acids. V gave up 7 bases and J gave up 0 bases, with 13 bases separating them. The DNA of the CDR3 is TGTGCCAGCACCTTAGGACAGATCTCCTACGAGCAGTACTTC. Protein sequence: CASTLGQISYEQYF.

As regards this clonotype: A junction end diverges from the germline sequence, so it may reflect a read error. The chain has TRBV4-1 and TRBJ2-5, with 10 positions matching TRBD2. The germline V gene has CDR1 MGHRA and CDR2 YSYEKL. This CDR3 contains 16 residues. The CDR3 DNA reads as TGTGCCAGCAGCCCCCTAGCGGGGGCACACCAAGAGACCCAGTACTTC. Amino acids: CASSPLAGAHQETQYF.